This TCR beta chain was captured by sequencing in a study of CD8 T cells in Susac syndrome. Reverse transcription used about 0.45 to 1 ug RNA and random hexamers. Amplification of TCR beta CDR3 across 54 Vbeta and 13 Jbeta was performed with immunoSEQ multiplex PCR. TCRdb re-called the immunoSEQ multiplex PCR reads through MiXCR, storing one row per CDR3 protein. The sample records over 150,000 distinct CDR3 sequences, around 96% being singletons. The CDR3 length is 16 residues. The germline CDR1 and CDR2 sequences are MNHEY and SMNVEV (reference sequence). V lost 6 bases to trimming and J lost 1 base, with 17 bases between them. Treatment-naive patients with stable or active relapsing-remitting disease were the multiple sclerosis controls.

The specimen sequenced was CD4+ T cells from PBMCs. The chain employs TRBV27 and TRBJ2-3; D is ambiguous. The source of this sequence is a human donor with multiple sclerosis. In DNA, the CDR3 is TGTGCCAGCAGGGAGATGGGGTTGTCGGGCACAGATACGCAGTATTTT. It specifies CASREMGLSGTDTQYF.